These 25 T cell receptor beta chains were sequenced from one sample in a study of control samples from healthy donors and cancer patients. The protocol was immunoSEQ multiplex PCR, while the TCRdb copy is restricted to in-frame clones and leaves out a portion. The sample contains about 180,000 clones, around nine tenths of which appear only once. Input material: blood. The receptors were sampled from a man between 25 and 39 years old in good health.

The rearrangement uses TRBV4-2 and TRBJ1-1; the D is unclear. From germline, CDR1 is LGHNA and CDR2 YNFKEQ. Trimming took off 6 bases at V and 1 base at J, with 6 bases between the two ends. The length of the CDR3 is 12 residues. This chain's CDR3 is CASRTQNTEAFF. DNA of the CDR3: TGTGCCAGCAGGACCCAGAACACTGAAGCTTTCTTT.

The CDR3 DNA is TGTGCCAGCAGTGCGAACAACTATGGCTACACCTTC. Translation: CASSANNYGYTF. The chain uses TRBV25-1 and TRBJ1-2; D ambiguous. V was cut by 4 bases and J by 2 bases, with 5 bases left in between. CDR3 length: 12 amino acids. Germline loops: CDR1 MGHDK, CDR2 SYGVNS.

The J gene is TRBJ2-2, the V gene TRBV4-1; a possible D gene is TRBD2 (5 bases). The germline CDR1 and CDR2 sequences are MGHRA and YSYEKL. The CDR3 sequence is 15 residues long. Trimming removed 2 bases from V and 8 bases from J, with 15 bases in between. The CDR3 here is CASSQKWLAEGELFF. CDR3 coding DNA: TGCGCCAGCAGCCAAAAGTGGCTAGCCGAGGGGGAGCTGTTTTTT.

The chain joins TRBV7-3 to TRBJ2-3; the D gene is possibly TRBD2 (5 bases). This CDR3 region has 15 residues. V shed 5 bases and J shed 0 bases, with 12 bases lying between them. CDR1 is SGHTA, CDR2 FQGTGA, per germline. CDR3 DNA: TGTGCCAGCAGCCCACTAGGTACTAGCACAGATACGCAGTATTTT. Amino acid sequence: CASSPLGTSTDTQYF.

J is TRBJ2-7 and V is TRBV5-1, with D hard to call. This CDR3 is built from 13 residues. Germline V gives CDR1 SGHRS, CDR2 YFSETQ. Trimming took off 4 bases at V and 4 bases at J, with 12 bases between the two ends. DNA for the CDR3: TGCGCCAGCAGCCCCGGCGACATTTACGAGCAGTACTTC. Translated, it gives CASSPGDIYEQYF.

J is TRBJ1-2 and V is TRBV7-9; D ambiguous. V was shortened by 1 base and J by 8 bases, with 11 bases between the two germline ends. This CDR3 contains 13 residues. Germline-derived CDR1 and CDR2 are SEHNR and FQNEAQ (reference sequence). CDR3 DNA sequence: TGTGCCAGCAGCTTAGATCAAGGTGGAGGCTACACCTTC. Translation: CASSLDQGGGYTF. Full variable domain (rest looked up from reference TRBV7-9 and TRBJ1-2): DTGVSQNPRHKITKRGQNVTFRCDPISEHNRLYWYRQTLGQGPEFLTYFQNEAQLEKSRLLSDRFSAERPKGSFSTLEIQRTEQGDSAMYLCASSLDQGGGYTFGSGTRLTVV.

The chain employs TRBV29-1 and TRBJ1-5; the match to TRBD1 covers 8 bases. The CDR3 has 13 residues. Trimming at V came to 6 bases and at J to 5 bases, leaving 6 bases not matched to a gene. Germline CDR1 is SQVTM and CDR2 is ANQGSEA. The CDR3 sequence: CSVASGGDQPQHF. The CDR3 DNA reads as TGCAGCGTCGCCTCAGGGGGCGATCAGCCCCAGCATTTT.

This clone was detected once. This CDR3 is CASSYWLASSNIQYF. The CDR3 coding sequence is TGTGCCAGCAGTTACTGGCTAGCGAGTTCGAACATTCAGTACTTC. The genes are TRBV6-2 or TRBV6-3 and TRBJ2-4, with D possibly TRBD2 on 6 matching bases. Germline V CDR1 and CDR2: MNHEY, SVGEGT. Deletions cut 1 base from V and 7 bases from J, with 14 bases between. The CDR3 length is 15 residues.

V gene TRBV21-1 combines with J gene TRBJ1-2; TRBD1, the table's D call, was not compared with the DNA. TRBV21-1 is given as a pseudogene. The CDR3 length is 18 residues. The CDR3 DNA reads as TGTGCCAGCAGCAAAGAAGGGGGCTTGGGGTTCTACAACTATGGCTACACCTTC. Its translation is CASSKEGGLGFYNYGYTF.

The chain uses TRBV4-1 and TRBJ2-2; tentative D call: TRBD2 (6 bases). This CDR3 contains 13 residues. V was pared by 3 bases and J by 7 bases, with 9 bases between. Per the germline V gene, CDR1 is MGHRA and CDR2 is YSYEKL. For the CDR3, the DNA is TGCGCCAGCAGCCAGACCGGGGGCGGGGAGCTGTTTTTT. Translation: CASSQTGGGELFF.

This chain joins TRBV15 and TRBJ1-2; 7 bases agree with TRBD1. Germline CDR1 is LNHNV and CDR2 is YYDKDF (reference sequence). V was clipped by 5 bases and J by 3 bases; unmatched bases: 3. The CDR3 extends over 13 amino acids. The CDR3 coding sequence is TGTGCCACCAGCTCAGGACAGGACTATGGCTACACCTTC. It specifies CATSSGQDYGYTF.

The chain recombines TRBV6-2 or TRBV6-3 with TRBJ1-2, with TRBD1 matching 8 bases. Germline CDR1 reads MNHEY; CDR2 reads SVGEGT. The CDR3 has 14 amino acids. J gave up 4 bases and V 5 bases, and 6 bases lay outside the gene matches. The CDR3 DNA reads TGTGCCAGCAGTCTTAGCGGACAGGGCTATGGCTACACCTTC. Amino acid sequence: CASSLSGQGYGYTF.

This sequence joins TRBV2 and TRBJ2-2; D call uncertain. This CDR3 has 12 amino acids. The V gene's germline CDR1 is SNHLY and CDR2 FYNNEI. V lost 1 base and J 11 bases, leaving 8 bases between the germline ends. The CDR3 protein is CASSEGAGELFF. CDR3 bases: TGTGCCAGCAGTGAAGGGGCTGGCGAGCTGTTTTTT.

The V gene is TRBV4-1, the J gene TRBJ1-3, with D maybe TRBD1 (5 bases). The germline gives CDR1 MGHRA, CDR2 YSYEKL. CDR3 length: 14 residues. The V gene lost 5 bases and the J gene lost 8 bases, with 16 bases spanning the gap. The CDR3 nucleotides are TGCGCCAGCAGCACGGAGGCAGGGCCGTACACCATATATTTT. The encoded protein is CASSTEAGPYTIYF.

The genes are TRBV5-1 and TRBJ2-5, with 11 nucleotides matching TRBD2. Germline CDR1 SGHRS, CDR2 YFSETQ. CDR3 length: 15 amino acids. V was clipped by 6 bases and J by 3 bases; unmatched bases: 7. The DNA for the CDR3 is TGCGCCAGCACCGCCGGGACTAGCGGCAAAGAGACCCAGTACTTC. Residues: CASTAGTSGKETQYF.

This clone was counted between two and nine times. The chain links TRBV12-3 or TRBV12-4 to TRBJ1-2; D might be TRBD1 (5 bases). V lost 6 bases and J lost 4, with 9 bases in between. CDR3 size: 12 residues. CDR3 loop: CASRHGGYGYTF. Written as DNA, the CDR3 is TGTGCCAGCAGGCACGGGGGCTATGGCTACACCTTC.

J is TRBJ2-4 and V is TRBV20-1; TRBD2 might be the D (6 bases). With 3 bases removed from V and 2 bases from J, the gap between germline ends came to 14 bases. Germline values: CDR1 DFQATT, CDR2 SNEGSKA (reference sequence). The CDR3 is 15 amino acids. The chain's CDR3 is CSASGPGVSKNIQYF. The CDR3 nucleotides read TGCAGTGCTAGTGGGCCGGGAGTATCCAAAAACATTCAGTACTTC.

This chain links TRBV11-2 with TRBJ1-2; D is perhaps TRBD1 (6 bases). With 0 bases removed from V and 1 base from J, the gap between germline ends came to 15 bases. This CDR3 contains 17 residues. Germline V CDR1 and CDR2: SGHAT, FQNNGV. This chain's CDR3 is CASSLDARGSGNYGYTF. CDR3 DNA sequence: TGTGCCAGCAGCTTAGATGCCAGGGGTTCGGGTAACTATGGCTACACCTTC.

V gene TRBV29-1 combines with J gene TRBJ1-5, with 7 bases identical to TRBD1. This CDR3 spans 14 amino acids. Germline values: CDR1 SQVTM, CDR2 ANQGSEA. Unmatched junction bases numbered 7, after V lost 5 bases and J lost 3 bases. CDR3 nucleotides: TGCAGCGTTACAACCGGGACAGTCAATCAGCCCCAGCATTTT. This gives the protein CSVTTGTVNQPQHF.

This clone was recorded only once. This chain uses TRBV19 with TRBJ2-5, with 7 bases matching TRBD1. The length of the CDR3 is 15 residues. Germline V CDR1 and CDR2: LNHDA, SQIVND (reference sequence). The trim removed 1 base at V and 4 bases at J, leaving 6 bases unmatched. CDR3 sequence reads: CASSIGQGFGETQYF. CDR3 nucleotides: TGTGCCAGTAGTATAGGACAGGGATTCGGAGAGACCCAGTACTTC.

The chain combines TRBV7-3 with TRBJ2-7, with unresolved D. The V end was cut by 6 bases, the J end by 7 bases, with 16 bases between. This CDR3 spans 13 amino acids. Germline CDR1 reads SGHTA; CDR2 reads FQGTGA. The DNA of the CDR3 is TGTGCCAGCAGTTTTGGACGGTCGTCGGAGCAGTACTTC. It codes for CASSFGRSSEQYF.

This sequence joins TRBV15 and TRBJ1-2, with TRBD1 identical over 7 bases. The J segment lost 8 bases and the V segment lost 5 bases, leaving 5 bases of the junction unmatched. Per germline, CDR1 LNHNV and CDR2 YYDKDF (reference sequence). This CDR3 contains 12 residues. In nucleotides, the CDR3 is TGTGCCACCAGCCCAGGGGGGAGGGGCTACACCTTC. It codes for CATSPGGRGYTF. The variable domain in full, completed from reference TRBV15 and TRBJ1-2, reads DAMVIQNPRYQVTQFGKPVTLSCSQTLNHNVMYWYQQKSSQAPKLLFHYYDKDFNNEADTPDNFQSRRPNTSFCFLDIRSPGLGDTAMYLCATSPGGRGYTFGSGTRLTVV.

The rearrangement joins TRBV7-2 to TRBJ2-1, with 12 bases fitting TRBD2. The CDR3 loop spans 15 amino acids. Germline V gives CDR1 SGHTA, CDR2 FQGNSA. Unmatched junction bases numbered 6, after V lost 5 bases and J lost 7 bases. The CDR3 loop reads CASSQPGTSGNEQFF. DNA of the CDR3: TGTGCCAGCAGCCAACCGGGGACTAGCGGGAATGAGCAGTTCTTC.

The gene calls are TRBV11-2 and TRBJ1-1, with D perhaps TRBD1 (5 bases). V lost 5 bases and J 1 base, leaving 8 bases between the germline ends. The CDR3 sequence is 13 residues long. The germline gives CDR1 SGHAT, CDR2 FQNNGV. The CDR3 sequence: CASSLTANTEAFF. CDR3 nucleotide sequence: TGTGCCAGCAGCCTGACAGCGAACACTGAAGCTTTCTTT. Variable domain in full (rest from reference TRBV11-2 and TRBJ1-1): EAGVAQSPRYKIIEKRQSVAFWCNPISGHATLYWYQQILGQGPKLLIQFQNNGVVDDSQLPKDRFSAERLKGVDSTLKIQPAKLEDSAVYLCASSLTANTEAFFGQGTRLTVV.

The DNA of the CDR3 is TGTGCCTGGAGCCTGTGGGGGGGACAGGGGAACACTGAAGCTTTCTTT. This translates into CAWSLWGGQGNTEAFF. The chain links TRBV30 to TRBJ1-1, with 9 bases identical to TRBD1. From germline, CDR1 is GTSNPN and CDR2 SVGIG (reference sequence). The J segment lost 1 base and the V segment lost 3 bases, leaving 9 bases of the junction unmatched. The CDR3 covers 16 residues.